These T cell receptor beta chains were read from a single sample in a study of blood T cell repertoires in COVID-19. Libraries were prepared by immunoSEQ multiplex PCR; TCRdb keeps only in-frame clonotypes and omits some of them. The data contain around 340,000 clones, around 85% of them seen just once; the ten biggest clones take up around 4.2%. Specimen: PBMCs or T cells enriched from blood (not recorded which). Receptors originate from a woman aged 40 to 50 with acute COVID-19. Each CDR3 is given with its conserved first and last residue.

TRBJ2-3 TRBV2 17 CASSDGLAGVVVDTQYF
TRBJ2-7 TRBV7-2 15 CASSLVADTAYEQYF
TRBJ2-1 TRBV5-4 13 CASTPTRGDEQFF
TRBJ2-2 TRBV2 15 CASRETWGDTGELFF
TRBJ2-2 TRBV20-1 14 CSASRASGIGELFF
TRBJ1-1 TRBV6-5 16 CASSFPRTVRNTEAFF
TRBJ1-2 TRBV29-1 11 CSIWTGNGYTF
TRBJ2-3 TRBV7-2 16 CASRGLAGTSTDTQYF
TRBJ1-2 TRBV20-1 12 CSASWRSNGYTF
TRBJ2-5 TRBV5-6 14 CASINTGGEETQYF
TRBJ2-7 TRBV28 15 CASSPPDRRGYEQYF
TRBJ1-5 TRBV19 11 CASSISQGLHF
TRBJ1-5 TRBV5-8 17 CASSLGSRTGANQPQHF
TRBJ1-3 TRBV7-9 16 CASSLRQTSSGNTIYF
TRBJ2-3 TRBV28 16 CASSLPAGGRTDTQYF
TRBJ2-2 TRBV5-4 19 CASSLGVMAGDWHTGELFF
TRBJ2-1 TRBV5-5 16 CASSLGASGSVWEQFF
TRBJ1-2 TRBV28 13 CASRLGQNYGYTF
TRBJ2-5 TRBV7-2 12 CASSRGVETQYF
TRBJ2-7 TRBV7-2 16 CASSLAAGALRYEQYF
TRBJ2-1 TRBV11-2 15 CASSLRTSGSDEQFF
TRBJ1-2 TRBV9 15 CASSPSRHRAYGYTF